This paragraph covers one T cell receptor (beta chain) sequence. The data were obtained in a study of OX40 agonist ivuxolimab in advanced cancers. Trimming shortened V by 1 base and J by 7 bases, and 13 bases separated the two germline ends. CDR1 SGHAT and CDR2 FQNNGV come from the germline V gene. The CDR3 length is 14 residues. Method: immunoSEQ multiplex PCR; TCRdb's copy keeps in-frame clones and lacks some. The table lists some 35,000 clones, 60% to 85% of them singletons. The rearrangement links TRBV11-2 to TRBJ1-2; TRBD1 might be the D (6 bases). The source material was CD4+ or CD8+ T cells sorted from blood, sampled in a trial of the OX40 agonist ivuxolimab. The sequence was collected from an adult with an advanced solid tumor such as melanoma, head and neck, liver or kidney cancer. The CDR3 DNA follows: TGTGCCAGCAGCTTAGCCGCAGTAGGGGGTGGCTACACCTTC. Translating it yields CASSLAAVGGGYTF.